Listed here is a single T cell receptor beta chain. This sample is drawn from a study of response to subunit inactivated influenza vaccine. TCRdb passed the RT-PCR reads through MiXCR, listing each CDR3 protein once. The sample carries about 520,000 distinct CDR3 sequences, approximately 7.7% recorded once. The CDR3 length is 15 residues. From germline, CDR1 is SGHTA and CDR2 FQGNSA. V dropped 5 bases and J dropped 5; count of bases not matched to a gene: 11. The clonotype comes from a man between 45 and 75 years old who received an inactivated influenza vaccine. Specimen: PBMCs from blood, collected roughly 24 months after vaccination. The chain uses TRBV7-2 and TRBJ2-7; TRBD1 aligns across 8 bases. CDR3 in amino acids: CASSRRGTGVNEQYF. As DNA, the CDR3 is TGTGCCAGCAGCCGCCGTGGGACAGGTGTCAACGAGCAGTACTTC.